This is a list of T cell receptor beta chains from one sample in a study of post-analysis software for immune sequencing data. TCRdb re-called the PCR reads through MiXCR, storing one row per CDR3 protein. This table has about 460,000 distinct CDR3 sequences, less than 45% appearing once. Specimen: blood. These receptors all stem from a girl aged 5-17 years with multiple sclerosis. The CDR3 runs from the conserved cysteine through the conserved F or W. Each record gives: J gene, clone size, D gene, V gene, CDR3 protein, CDR3 DNA. D genes are given only for firm matches. The listing skips clone size in some rows; elsewhere it reads once, few, many or a size class.

TRBJ1-4,NA,NA,TRBV4-1,CASSPLGAESEKLFF,TGCGCCAGCAGCCCCTTGGGGGCGGAAAGTGAAAAACTGTTTTTT
TRBJ1-2,NA,TRBD1,TRBV5-1,CASRNEGANGYTF,TGCGCCAGCAGAAACGAGGGGGCGAATGGCTACACCTTC
TRBJ2-2,NA,TRBD2,TRBV10-3,CAISGGLAGGLTGELFF,TGTGCCATCAGTGGTGGTCTAGCGGGAGGGCTCACCGGGGAGCTGTTTTTT
TRBJ2-5,NA,NA,TRBV6-6,CASSYGLTQTQYF,TGTGCCAGCAGTTACGGTCTAACACAGACCCAGTACTTC
TRBJ2-5,many,NA,TRBV20-1,CSAIREWETQYF,TGCAGTGCTATCCGGGAGTGGGAGACCCAGTACTTC
TRBJ2-5,NA,NA,TRBV21-1,CASIVGERAGETQYF,TGTGCCAGCATCGTTGGAGAGCGGGCGGGTGAGACCCAGTACTTC
TRBJ2-1,NA,NA,TRBV10-3,CAISYREDEQFF,TGTGCCATCAGCTACAGGGAGGATGAGCAGTTCTTC
TRBJ2-7,NA,TRBD2,TRBV28,CASSSSGTSGRSYEQYF,TGTGCCAGCAGTTCCTCCGGGACTAGCGGTCGCTCCTACGAGCAGTACTTC
TRBJ2-1,NA,NA,TRBV27,CAGSLLEGGNRNEQFF,TGTGCCGGCAGTTTATTGGAAGGCGGGAATCGGAATGAGCAGTTCTTC
TRBJ2-7,NA,NA,TRBV13,CASSLAHKDTQYF,TGTGCCAGCAGCTTAGCCCACAAGGATACCCAGTACTTC
TRBJ2-6,many,NA,TRBV28,CASSFGGSGANVLTF,TGTGCCAGCAGTTTCGGGGGCTCTGGGGCCAACGTCCTGACTTTC
TRBJ2-3,NA,TRBD2,TRBV7-3,CASSSGTSGSWSTDTQYF,TGTGCCAGCAGCTCCGGGACTAGCGGGAGTTGGAGCACAGATACGCAGTATTTT
TRBJ2-7,few,NA,TRBV10-3,CAIKGGEQYF,TGTGCCATCAAGGGGGGAGAGCAGTACTTC
TRBJ1-4,NA,TRBD1,TRBV18,CASSPPTGSNEKLFF,TGTGCCAGCTCACCACCGACAGGGTCTAATGAAAAACTGTTTTTT
TRBJ2-1,NA,NA,TRBV19,CASSTGTLNEQFF,TGTGCCAGTAGTACGGGGACTCTCAATGAGCAGTTCTTC
TRBJ2-5,few,TRBD2,TRBV9,CASSVNLAGGRLETQYF,TGTGCCAGCAGCGTAAATTTAGCGGGAGGACGTTTAGAGACCCAGTACTTC
TRBJ2-7,NA,NA,TRBV5-1,CASSLDGDYEQYF,TGCGCCAGCAGCTTGGACGGAGACTACGAGCAGTACTTC
TRBJ2-3,NA,NA,TRBV4-1,CASSPPAADTQYF,TGCGCCAGCAGCCCCCCGGCGGCAGATACGCAGTATTTT
TRBJ2-5,NA,NA,TRBV6-2/TRBV6-3,CASSRSFGGETQYF,TGTGCCAGCAGCCGGTCATTCGGCGGAGAGACCCAGTACTTC
TRBJ2-5,few,TRBD2,TRBV20-1,CSAREPLRAGGPGETQYF,TGCAGTGCTAGAGAACCCCTTAGAGCGGGAGGGCCGGGGGAGACCCAGTACTTC
TRBJ2-3,NA,TRBD2,TRBV4-1,CASSPRPAGGTDTQYF,TGCGCCAGCAGCCCGAGGCCAGCGGGGGGCACAGATACGCAGTATTTT
TRBJ2-1,once,NA,TRBV10-3,CAIGASARYNEQFF,TGTGCCATCGGTGCTAGCGCCCGCTACAATGAGCAGTTCTTC
TRBJ2-3,NA,NA,TRBV6-1,CASSPRGSGTWGPTDTQYF,TGTGCCAGCAGTCCGCGGGGTAGCGGAACCTGGGGGCCCACAGATACGCAGTATTTT
TRBJ2-7,NA,TRBD2,TRBV10-3,CAISPTSGSSYEQYF,TGTGCCATCAGTCCGACTAGCGGGAGCTCCTACGAGCAGTACTTC
TRBJ2-5,NA,TRBD2,TRBV7-8,CASSLVAGSSWETQYF,TGTGCCAGCAGCTTAGTAGCGGGAAGTAGCTGGGAGACCCAGTACTTC
TRBJ2-3,NA,NA,TRBV28,CASSFPPDTQYF,TGTGCCAGCAGTTTTCCCCCAGATACGCAGTATTTT
TRBJ1-2,NA,NA,TRBV10-3,CAISDDLYGCTF,TGTGCCATCAGCGACGACCTCTACGGCTGCACCTTC
TRBJ1-5,NA,NA,TRBV6-2/TRBV6-3,CASSWSADESNQPQHF,TGTGCCAGCAGTTGGTCGGCCGATGAATCTAATCAGCCCCAGCATTTT
TRBJ2-1,NA,NA,TRBV5-1,CASSLVPNEQFF,TGCGCCAGCAGCTTGGTGCCGAATGAGCAGTTCTTC
TRBJ2-5,few,TRBD2,TRBV5-1,CASSLLPGTSGQETQYF,TGCGCCAGCAGCTTACTTCCCGGGACTAGCGGCCAAGAGACCCAGTACTTC
TRBJ2-3,few,NA,TRBV29-1,CSAGRTDTQYF,TGCAGCGCTGGCCGGACAGATACGCAGTATTTT
TRBJ1-6,few,NA,TRBV20-1,CSAQGSYNSPLHF,TGCAGTGCCCAGGGGTCCTATAATTCACCCCTCCACTTT
TRBJ2-7,NA,TRBD1,TRBV12-3/TRBV12-4,CATGQTPYEQYF,TGTGCCACGGGACAGACCCCCTACGAGCAGTACTTC
TRBJ2-7,few,TRBD2,TRBV5-1,CASSLNGLAGAYEQYF,TGCGCCAGCAGCTTGAACGGACTAGCGGGAGCTTACGAGCAGTACTTC
TRBJ2-7,few,TRBD1,TRBV4-1,CASSQADREYDEQYF,TGCGCCAGCAGCCAAGCGGACAGGGAATATGACGAGCAGTACTTC
TRBJ2-7,few,TRBD1,TRBV29-1,CSVRTGGVYEQYF,TGCAGCGTAAGGACAGGGGGTGTCTACGAGCAGTACTTC
TRBJ2-5,few,NA,TRBV28,CASRDGLDRETQYF,TGTGCCAGCAGGGATGGACTGGATCGGGAGACCCAGTACTTC
TRBJ1-2,NA,NA,TRBV20-1,CSARGENYGYTF,TGCAGTGCCAGAGGGGAGAACTATGGCTACACCTTC
TRBJ2-1,NA,NA,TRBV7-2,CASSSRAHAYNEQFF,TGTGCCAGCAGCTCCCGGGCCCACGCCTACAATGAGCAGTTCTTC
TRBJ2-7,few,TRBD1,TRBV20-1,CSARGGLRTGRTYEQYF,TGCAGTGCTAGAGGGGGGTTAAGGACAGGCCGTACCTACGAGCAGTACTTC
TRBJ2-1,few,TRBD2,TRBV3-1,CASSLTSGPTYNEQFF,TGTGCCAGCAGCCTTACTAGCGGGCCGACCTACAATGAGCAGTTCTTC